This T cell receptor beta chain was documented in a study of blood T cell repertoires in COVID-19. The wider study: The study drew acute and convalescent COVID-19 samples from the United States, Italy and Spain.

This CDR3 has 16 residues. With V trimmed by 0 bases and J by 5 bases, 6 bases remained unmatched. The germline CDR1 and CDR2 sequences are SGHNT and YYREEE (reference sequence). In the source study's methods: Counts of nucleated cells, estimated from reference gene primer amplification, were obtained. Clones were read by immunoSEQ multiplex PCR, and TCRdb kept only the in-frame ones, dropping some. That table is the source of V, J and clone size, and D and trimming were worked out from the DNA. The sample carries almost 85,000 clones, 83% recorded once. The rearrangement joins TRBV5-4 to TRBJ2-2, with TRBD2 identical over 8 bases. This receptor was taken from a man older than 75 with active or convalescent COVID-19. The sequencing input was peripheral blood. CDR3: CASSLVGGGLTGELFF. CDR3 nucleotide sequence: TGTGCCAGCAGCTTGGTAGGCGGGGGGCTAACCGGGGAGCTGTTTTTT.